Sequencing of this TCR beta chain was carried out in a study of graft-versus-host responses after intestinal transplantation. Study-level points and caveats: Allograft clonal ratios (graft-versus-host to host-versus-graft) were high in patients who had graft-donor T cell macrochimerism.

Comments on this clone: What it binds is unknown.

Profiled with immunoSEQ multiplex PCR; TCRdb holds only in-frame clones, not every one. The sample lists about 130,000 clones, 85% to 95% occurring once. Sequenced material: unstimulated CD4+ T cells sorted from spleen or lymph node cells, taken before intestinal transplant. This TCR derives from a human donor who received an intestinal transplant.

The CDR3 sequence: CASSFGGQFSGNTIYF. In DNA form, the CDR3 reads TGCGCCAGCAGCTTTGGGGGACAGTTCTCTGGAAACACCATATATTTT. V is TRBV5-1 and J is TRBJ1-3, with TRBD1 identical over 7 bases. Looked up from germline, CDR1 is SGHRS and CDR2 is YFSETQ. The J segment lost 0 bases and the V segment lost 2 bases, leaving 5 bases of the junction unmatched. The CDR3 is 16 residues long.